Shown below are 10 T cell receptor beta chains from a single sample sequenced in a study of blood T cell repertoires in COVID-19. The protocol was immunoSEQ multiplex PCR, while the TCRdb copy is restricted to in-frame clones and leaves out a portion. This sample has 95,000 to 110,000 clones, with nearly 90% found just once. Sample: peripheral blood. These receptors originate from a man aged 50 to 59 in a cohort sampled during active COVID-19.

This rearrangement joins TRBV29-1 to TRBJ2-1; D not resolved. Germline V gene lookup returns CDR1 SQVTM and CDR2 ANQGSEA. Trimming took off 4 bases at V and 8 bases at J, with 18 bases between the two ends. This CDR3 comprises 14 residues. CDR3 in DNA: TGCAGCGTTGTAGGAGCCCCTTACCCCGATGAGCAGTTCTTC. Translated, it gives CSVVGAPYPDEQFF.

This clone has a single count. The chain links TRBV7-8 to TRBJ1-5; D gene ambiguous. With 1 base removed from V and 6 bases from J, the gap between germline ends came to 7 bases. Germline CDR1 SGHVS, CDR2 FQNEAQ. This CDR3 contains 13 residues. The CDR3 DNA is TGTGCCAGCAGCTTAGGAGCGGGTCAGCCCCAGCATTTT. Amino acid sequence: CASSLGAGQPQHF.

This sequence joins TRBV19 and TRBJ1-5, with 7 bases that match TRBD1. CDR1 is LNHDA and CDR2 is SQIVND in the germline V gene (reference sequence). This CDR3 has 15 amino acids. V dropped 4 bases and J dropped 4; count of bases not matched to a gene: 7. The CDR3 DNA reads TGTGCCAGTAGTAGGGCCGACAGGGCTAATCAGCCCCAGCATTTT. It is translated as CASSRADRANQPQHF.

The rearrangement links TRBV27 to TRBJ1-2; 7 nucleotides align to TRBD1. The CDR3 is 15 amino acids. Germline CDR1 is MNHEY and CDR2 is SMNVEV (reference sequence). Trimming cost V 2 bases and J 0 bases; bases outside gene matches: 3. The CDR3 bases are TGTGCCAGCAGTTTAAGGCAGGGGGCTAACTATGGCTACACCTTC. Amino acid sequence: CASSLRQGANYGYTF.

Only one count was recorded for this clone. The rearrangement joins TRBV6-1 to TRBJ2-7; unclear D gene. This CDR3 is 14 amino acids long. In germline, CDR1 is MNHNS, CDR2 SASEGT. Trimming removed 2 bases at V and 4 bases at J, with 12 bases between. CDR3: CASSERGILYEQYF. DNA of the CDR3: TGTGCCAGCAGTGAAAGAGGCATCCTTTACGAGCAGTACTTC.

This sequence joins TRBV7-9 and TRBJ1-2; 11 positions agree with TRBD1. V lost 4 bases and J lost 7; bases outside the gene matches: 5. The CDR3 has 14 amino acids. Germline assignment: CDR1 SEHNR and CDR2 FQNEAQ (reference sequence). The CDR3 loop is CASSSDRGRVGYTF. Written as DNA, the CDR3 is TGTGCCAGCAGCTCGGACAGGGGGCGCGTTGGCTACACCTTC.

This sequence joins TRBV6-5 and TRBJ2-7; TRBD1 matches at 9 bases. The V segment lost 6 bases and the J segment 1 base; nucleotides outside the gene matches: 4. CDR1 and CDR2 from the germline V gene are MNHEY and SVGAGI. The CDR3 contains 14 residues. The chain's CDR3 is CASSRDRVSYEQYF. The CDR3 DNA reads TGTGCCAGCAGCCGGGACAGGGTTTCCTACGAGCAGTACTTC.

Only a few counts were recorded for this clone. The chain employs TRBV29-1 and TRBJ1-1, with D possibly TRBD1 on 6 matching bases. In germline, CDR1 is SQVTM, CDR2 ANQGSEA. The CDR3 contains 14 residues. V was clipped by 7 bases and J by 3 bases, with 18 bases between them. This CDR3 is CSGTGTDLDTEAFF. Here the CDR3 DNA reads TGCAGCGGAACAGGGACGGACCTTGACACTGAAGCTTTCTTT.

The chain has TRBV12-3 or TRBV12-4 and TRBJ1-1; 7 bases map to TRBD1. V gave up 5 bases and J gave up 10 bases; unmatched junction bases: 10. The CDR3 contains 13 residues. In nucleotides, the CDR3 is TGTGCCAGCAGTCCAGGGTCCGGGACAGCAGCTTTCTTT. Translated, it gives CASSPGSGTAAFF.

The genes are TRBV11-2 and TRBJ2-7; 8 positions agree with TRBD2. V trimming: 4 bases; J trimming: 6 bases; junction bases outside the gene matches: 5. The CDR3 extends over 13 amino acids. Germline CDR1 and CDR2: SGHAT and FQNNGV. The DNA for the CDR3 is TGTGCCAGCAGCTCTATCCGGGGGGGCGAGCAGTACGTC. Protein sequence: CASSSIRGGEQYV.